The clone carrying this T cell receptor (beta chain) appeared once. The target antigen is unknown. The data were obtained in a study of CD8+CD57+ T cells in acquired aplastic anemia. In the study overall: An average of roughly 3 ug of DNA was obtained from sorted CD4+ and CD8+ cells.

The template used for profiling TCR beta VDJ and CDR3 was genomic DNA. TCRdb re-called the reads through MiXCR, storing one row per CDR3 protein. The table records about 75,000 distinct CDR3 sequences, approximately 70% of them present only once. Study-wide points: A set of approximately 30 CD8+ CDR3 sequences was shared between patients and controls, and these sequences appeared highly expressed in patients.

Only patients with CD8+CD57+ cell expansion on flow cytometry were chosen for sequencing. Patients, without exception, had severe acquired aplastic anemia. The blood sampling took place in patients who had so far received no therapy. CDR3 length equals 13 residues. Germline assignment: CDR1 KGHDR and CDR2 SFDVKD. V lost 11 bases and J 5 bases, leaving 17 bases between the germline ends. The J gene is TRBJ1-2, the V gene TRBV24-1; D might be TRBD1 (5 bases). Sequences were obtained from sorted CD4+, CD8+, or CD8+CD57+ T cells (not recorded which) from PBMCs. The sequence derives from a human donor with aplastic anemia. The CDR3 DNA reads as TGTGCCATCGGGGTGGGGACGGATTATGGCTACACCTTC. Protein: CAIGVGTDYGYTF.